This T cell receptor (beta chain) was sequenced during a study of glioma-infiltrating T cells. TCR alpha and beta CDR3 regions were amplified from RNA using iRepertoire nested multiplex PCR. Each CDR3 protein gets one entry after TCRdb re-called the multiplex PCR reads with MiXCR. The table has roughly 350,000 distinct CDR3 sequences, about 40% seen once. The CDR3 is 15 residues long. The germline CDR1 and CDR2 sequences are KGHDR and SFDVKD. The V gene lost 4 bases and the J gene lost 1 base, with 10 bases spanning the gap. The sequenced material came from glioma tissue, nonneoplastic brain tissue, or PBMCs (not recorded which). The genes are TRBV24-1 and TRBJ2-1; a weak D match, TRBD2 (6 bases). The source is a human donor with low-grade glioma or glioblastoma, undergoing nonglioma brain surgery, or in good health (not recorded which). Here the CDR3 DNA reads TGTGCCACCAGTGAGTATGGGACTTCCTACAATGAGCAGTTCTTC. Protein sequence: CATSEYGTSYNEQFF.